Below, 26 T cell receptor beta chains from the same sample are listed, as sequenced in a study of blood T cell repertoires in COVID-19 (dated by TCRdb to 2018 to 2021). Preparation of the library involved the immunoSEQ multiplex PCR assay. TCRdb's version of the immuneACCESS table is confined to in-frame rearrangements and falls short of the full clone set. An unresolved V gene accounts for under half of the shortfall where checked; the remainder is of unknown origin. This sample gives 95,000 to 110,000 clones in total; 90% to 95% of them show up just once. The ten largest clones add up to 6% of the sample. Sequencing was done on a sample of peripheral blood. The receptor set was obtained from a human donor in a cohort sampled during active COVID-19.

This chain joins TRBV19 and TRBJ1-2; perhaps TRBD1 as D (6 bases). The CDR3 is made up of 13 amino acids. Germline V lookup: CDR1 LNHDA, CDR2 SQIVND (reference sequence). The germline V and J ends were trimmed by 5 bases and 6 bases, with 13 bases remaining between them. The CDR3 is CASSSGGENGYTF. The CDR3 nucleotides read TGTGCCAGTAGTTCTGGGGGCGAAAATGGCTACACCTTC.

The chain employs TRBV7-2 and TRBJ2-7, with D possibly matching TRBD1 (6 bases). The CDR3 covers 17 residues. V was clipped by 5 bases and J by 0 bases, with 20 bases between them. Germline V gene data show CDR1 as SGHTA and CDR2 as FQGNSA. The DNA for the CDR3 is TGTGCCAGCAGCCCCCTACCCGGGCAGGGGAGCTCCTACGAGCAGTACTTC. This sequence encodes CASSPLPGQGSSYEQYF.

This clone was seen only once. The genes are TRBV7-9 and TRBJ1-2; 9 bases line up with TRBD1. The CDR3 consists of 16 residues. Germline V CDR1 and CDR2: SEHNR, FQNEAQ (reference sequence). The ends lost 5 bases at V and 7 bases at J; junction bases unmatched: 14. CDR3 loop: CASSPWAGTGSSGYTF. The CDR3 coding sequence is TGTGCCAGCAGCCCGTGGGCCGGGACAGGGAGTAGTGGCTACACCTTC.

The chain carries TRBV5-1 and TRBJ1-4; D unresolved. With 1 base removed from V and 8 bases from J, the gap between germline ends came to 12 bases. CDR3 length equals 14 residues. Germline CDR1 SGHRS, CDR2 YFSETQ. The CDR3 loop reads CASSLPGSGEKLFF. Here the CDR3 DNA reads TGCGCCAGCAGCTTGCCGGGCTCGGGAGAAAAACTGTTTTTT.

This chain uses TRBV12-3 or TRBV12-4 with TRBJ2-7; TRBD1 agrees at 7 bases. Trimming removed 5 bases from V and 2 bases from J; junction bases left unmatched: 3. The CDR3 covers 13 residues. The DNA for the CDR3 is TGTGCCAGCAGTCGGGGACAGACCTACGAGCAGTACTTC. Amino acids: CASSRGQTYEQYF.

The chain recombines TRBV5-1 with TRBJ1-2; 7 nucleotides match TRBD1. Germline V gives CDR1 SGHRS, CDR2 YFSETQ. There are 15 residues in the CDR3. J gave up 7 bases and V 0 bases, and 9 bases lay outside the gene matches. CDR3 sequence (DNA): TGCGCCAGCAGCTTGGCCGATGAGGGGGCGGTTGGCTACACCTTC. It encodes CASSLADEGAVGYTF.

This sequence joins TRBV28 and TRBJ2-7; 8 bases are a match to TRBD1. The germline V gene has CDR1 MDHEN and CDR2 SYDVKM. The CDR3 loop spans 15 amino acids. V was clipped by 6 bases and J by 1 base; unmatched bases: 8. In DNA, the CDR3 is TGTGCCAGCAGCCCTACAGGGGGTTATTCCTACGAGCAGTACTTC. Translated: CASSPTGGYSYEQYF.

This clone was recorded once. The chain uses TRBV3-1 (or the pseudogene TRBV3-2) and TRBJ1-2; D may be TRBD1 (5 bases). The germline CDR1 and CDR2 sequences are LGHDT and YNNKEL (reference sequence). With 1 base removed from V and 6 bases from J, the gap between germline ends came to 12 bases. This CDR3 spans 14 amino acids. Here the CDR3 DNA reads TGTGCCAGCAGCCAAGCTGGGGGAGGGAATGGCTACACCTTC. Its protein is CASSQAGGGNGYTF.

This clone appeared a single time. This chain connects TRBV9 to TRBJ2-2, with a possible D match to TRBD1 (6 bases). CDR1 is SGDLS, CDR2 YYNGEE, per germline. Deletions cut 4 bases from V and 7 bases from J, with 14 bases between. The CDR3 covers 14 residues. CDR3 sequence: CASSPRQVIGELFF. In nucleotides, the CDR3 is TGTGCCAGCAGCCCCCGACAGGTCATCGGGGAGCTGTTTTTT.

Written as DNA, the CDR3 is TGTGCCAGCAGCTTAGGAGCGCGGAGAGAGGGTGCGGGGCGAACCGGGGAGCTGTTTTTT. Encoded protein: CASSLGARREGAGRTGELFF. The V and J genes are TRBV7-8 and TRBJ2-2; D might be TRBD2 (6 bases). The germline gives CDR1 SGHVS, CDR2 FQNEAQ. This CDR3 is 20 amino acids long. The ends were cut back, 1 base at V and 5 bases at J, with 26 bases in the middle.

The chain has TRBV6-1 and TRBJ1-2, with 7 bases that match TRBD1. Germline V lookup: CDR1 MNHNS, CDR2 SASEGT. Unmatched junction bases numbered 1, after V lost 3 bases and J lost 3 bases. The CDR3 runs to 13 residues. CDR3 region: CASSDGTDYGYTF. The CDR3 nucleotides read TGTGCCAGCAGTGACGGGACAGACTATGGCTACACCTTC.

This clone has more than one count but fewer than ten. The V and J genes are TRBV30 and TRBJ1-5; 9 nucleotides align to TRBD1. Germline V lookup: CDR1 GTSNPN, CDR2 SVGIG (reference sequence). There are 15 residues in the CDR3. V lost 2 bases to trimming and J lost 3 bases; unmatched junction nucleotides: 5. The CDR3 spells CAWSPGQGYNQPQHF. The CDR3 nucleotides read TGTGCCTGGAGTCCGGGACAGGGCTACAATCAGCCCCAGCATTTT.

The chain joins TRBV4-1 to TRBJ2-1; no definite D call. V dropped 0 bases and J dropped 9 bases, with 12 bases sitting between them. The germline V gene encodes CDR1 MGHRA and CDR2 YSYEKL. The CDR3 is 14 amino acids. DNA for the CDR3: TGCGCCAGCAGCCAAGATCGCGGCAGAACTGAGCAGTTCTTC. This translates into CASSQDRGRTEQFF.

This chain uses TRBV2 with TRBJ1-6; no firm D call. The V and J ends lost 8 bases and 9 bases respectively, with 20 bases between them. The CDR3 runs to 15 residues. Germline V gives CDR1 SNHLY, CDR2 FYNNEI. This CDR3 is CASAGRAGSGSPLHF. Written as DNA, the CDR3 is TGTGCCAGCGCAGGCCGAGCGGGGTCAGGTTCACCCCTCCACTTT. Combining the CDR3 with reference TRBV2 and TRBJ1-6 gives the whole variable domain EPEVTQTPSHQVTQMGQEVILRCVPISNHLYFYWYRQILGQKVEFLVSFYNNEISEKSEIFDDQFSVERPDGSNFTLKIRSTKLEDSAMYFCASAGRAGSGSPLHFGNGTRLTVT.

This clone was seen only a few times. This chain connects TRBV2 to TRBJ1-1; 9 bases are a match to TRBD1. The CDR3 covers 17 residues. CDR1 and CDR2 (germline): SNHLY, FYNNEI. Trimming removed 9 bases from V and 1 base from J; junction bases left unmatched: 15. In DNA, the CDR3 is TGTGCCAGGGAGAGCACAGGGGGCTTCAGCGGGAACACTGAAGCTTTCTTT. As protein: CARESTGGFSGNTEAFF.

With respect to this clone: Germline and junction disagree at one end, which may indicate a read error. This chain joins TRBV12-3 or TRBV12-4 and TRBJ2-5; 11 positions match TRBD2. This CDR3 has 12 amino acids. Here the CDR3 DNA reads TGTGCCAGCAGCCTCAGACTAGCGGGATTCCACTTC. Amino acid sequence: CASSLRLAGFHF.

This rearrangement joins TRBV7-2 to TRBJ2-7; D not resolved. V dropped 2 bases and J dropped 4 bases, with 9 bases sitting between them. There are 13 residues in the CDR3. CDR1 and CDR2 from the germline V gene are SGHTA and FQGNSA. The CDR3 coding sequence is TGTGCCAGCAGCTTAATGGTACAGTACGAGCAGTACTTC. Translated: CASSLMVQYEQYF.

This clone was found once. The chain employs TRBV6-5 and TRBJ1-1; 8 bases are shared with TRBD1. CDR1 and CDR2 from the germline V gene are MNHEY and SVGAGI. This CDR3 has 12 residues. Trimming removed 7 bases from V and 5 bases from J; junction bases left unmatched: 3. CDR3 region: CASKQGGTEAFF. CDR3 in DNA: TGTGCCAGCAAACAGGGGGGAACTGAAGCTTTCTTT.

The chain carries TRBV24-1 and TRBJ2-1, with TRBD2 as a possible D gene (6 bases). From germline, CDR1 is KGHDR and CDR2 SFDVKD. Trimming removed 7 bases at V and 0 bases at J, with 12 bases between. This CDR3 has 15 amino acids. Here the CDR3 DNA reads TGTGCCACCAGCGGGGGTACTAGCTCCTACAATGAGCAGTTCTTC. Translation gives CATSGGTSSYNEQFF.

V is TRBV5-6 and J is TRBJ2-1; D gene ambiguous. From germline, CDR1 is SGHDT and CDR2 YYEEEE. The germline V and J ends were trimmed by 1 base and 3 bases, with 14 bases remaining between them. The CDR3 totals 16 residues. The CDR3 reads CASSLPPPRSYNEQFF. In DNA form, the CDR3 reads TGTGCCAGCAGCTTGCCCCCTCCAAGGAGCTACAATGAGCAGTTCTTC. The variable domain in full, completed from reference TRBV5-6 and TRBJ2-1, reads DAGVTQSPTHLIKTRGQQVTLRCSPKSGHDTVSWYQQALGQGPQFIFQYYEEEERQRGNFPDRFSGHQFPNYSSELNVNALLLGDSALYLCASSLPPPRSYNEQFFGPGTRLTVL.

This chain connects TRBV9 to TRBJ1-1, with D tentatively TRBD1 (6 bases). The CDR3 is 17 residues long. In germline, CDR1 is SGDLS, CDR2 YYNGEE. V shed 0 bases and J shed 0 bases, with 15 bases lying between them. The DNA of the CDR3 is TGTGCCAGCAGCGTAGAGATTGAGGACAGTCTGAACACTGAAGCTTTCTTT. Amino acids: CASSVEIEDSLNTEAFF.

This sequence joins TRBV7-2 and TRBJ1-1; 7 nucleotides align to TRBD1. Germline loops: CDR1 SGHTA, CDR2 FQGNSA. Trimming cost V 4 bases and J 5 bases; bases outside gene matches: 13. This CDR3 contains 16 residues. Written as DNA, the CDR3 is TGTGCCAGCAGCTCCCGGGGGGGAACAGGGGCAACTGAAGCTTTCTTT. Translating gives CASSSRGGTGATEAFF.

DNA of the CDR3: TGTGCCAGCAGTTCCCATACGGGACTAGATGCCCAAGAGACCCAGTACTTC. Its translation is CASSSHTGLDAQETQYF. This chain joins TRBV27 and TRBJ2-5; 8 positions match TRBD2. There are 17 residues in the CDR3. Looked up from germline, CDR1 is MNHEY and CDR2 is SMNVEV (reference sequence). Germline trimming cut 4 bases from V and 1 base from J; bases unmatched to any gene: 11.

The chain recombines TRBV30 with TRBJ2-1; the match to TRBD2 covers 9 bases. The germline V gene has CDR1 GTSNPN and CDR2 SVGIG (reference sequence). The junction had 4 bases not matched to a gene; V was cut back by 4 bases and J by 0 bases. The CDR3 consists of 15 residues. Here the CDR3 DNA reads TGTGCCTGGACTAGCGGGGATCTCTCCTACAATGAGCAGTTCTTC. Translation: CAWTSGDLSYNEQFF.

The chain couples TRBV5-1 to TRBJ2-4; a possible D gene is TRBD2 (5 bases). Trimming cost V 3 bases and J 6 bases, with 13 bases left between them. From germline, CDR1 is SGHRS and CDR2 YFSETQ. The CDR3 loop spans 14 amino acids. The CDR3 nucleotides are TGCGCCAGCAGCTCACCCCTCGCGGGAAACATTCAGTACTTC. It translates to CASSSPLAGNIQYF.

This clone was seen more than once but under ten times. V usage is TRBV5-1 and J usage is TRBJ2-1; D not certain. CDR1 SGHRS and CDR2 YFSETQ come from the germline V gene. The V end was cut by 4 bases, the J end by 5 bases, with 13 bases between. The CDR3 spans 14 residues. CDR3 in amino acids: CASSSIEVHNEQFF. The CDR3 DNA sequence: TGCGCCAGCAGCAGCATCGAAGTTCACAATGAGCAGTTCTTC.